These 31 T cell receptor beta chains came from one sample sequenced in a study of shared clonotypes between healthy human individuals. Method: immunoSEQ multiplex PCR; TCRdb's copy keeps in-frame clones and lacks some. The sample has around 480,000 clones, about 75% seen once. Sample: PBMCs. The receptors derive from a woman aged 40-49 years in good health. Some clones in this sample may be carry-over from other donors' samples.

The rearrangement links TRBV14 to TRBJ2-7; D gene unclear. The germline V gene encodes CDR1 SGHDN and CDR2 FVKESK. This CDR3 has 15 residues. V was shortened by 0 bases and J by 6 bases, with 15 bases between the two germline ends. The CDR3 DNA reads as TGTGCCAGCAGCCAAGACCAATACTCTGGATCCGAGCAGTACTTC. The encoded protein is CASSQDQYSGSEQYF.

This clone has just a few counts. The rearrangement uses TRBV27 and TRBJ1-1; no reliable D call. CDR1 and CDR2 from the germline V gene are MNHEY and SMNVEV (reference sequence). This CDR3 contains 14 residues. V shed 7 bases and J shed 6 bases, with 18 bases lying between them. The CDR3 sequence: CASTIPFTGSEAFF. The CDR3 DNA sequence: TGTGCCAGCACCATCCCCTTTACTGGGTCTGAAGCTTTCTTT.

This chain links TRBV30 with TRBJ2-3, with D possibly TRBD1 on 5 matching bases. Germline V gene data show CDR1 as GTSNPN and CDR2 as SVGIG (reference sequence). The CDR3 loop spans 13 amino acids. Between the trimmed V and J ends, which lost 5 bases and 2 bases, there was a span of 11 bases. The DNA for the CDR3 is TGTGCCTGGGTACCCAGGGACACAGATACGCAGTATTTT. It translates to CAWVPRDTDTQYF.

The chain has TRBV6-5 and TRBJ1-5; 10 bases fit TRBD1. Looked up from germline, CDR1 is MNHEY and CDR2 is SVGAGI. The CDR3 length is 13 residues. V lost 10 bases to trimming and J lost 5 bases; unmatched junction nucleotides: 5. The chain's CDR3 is CANPGTGDQPQHF. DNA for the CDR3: TGTGCCAACCCCGGGACAGGGGATCAGCCCCAGCATTTT.

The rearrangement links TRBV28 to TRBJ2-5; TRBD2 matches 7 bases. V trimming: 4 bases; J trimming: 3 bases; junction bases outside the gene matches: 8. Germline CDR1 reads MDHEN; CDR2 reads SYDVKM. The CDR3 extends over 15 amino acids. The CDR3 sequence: CASSSSGETKETQYF. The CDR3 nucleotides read TGTGCCAGCAGTTCTAGCGGCGAGACGAAAGAGACCCAGTACTTC.

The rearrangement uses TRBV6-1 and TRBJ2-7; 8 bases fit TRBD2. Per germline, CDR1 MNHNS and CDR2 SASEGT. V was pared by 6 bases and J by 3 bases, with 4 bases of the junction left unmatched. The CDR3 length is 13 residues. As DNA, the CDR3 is TGTGCCAGCAGAAGGAGCGGGAGCTACGAGCAGTACTTC. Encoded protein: CASRRSGSYEQYF.

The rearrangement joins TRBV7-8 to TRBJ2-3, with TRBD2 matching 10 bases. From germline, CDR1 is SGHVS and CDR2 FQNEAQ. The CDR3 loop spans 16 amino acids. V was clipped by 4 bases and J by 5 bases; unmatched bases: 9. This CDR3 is CASSSSGRAGQDTQYF. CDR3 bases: TGTGCCAGCAGCTCAAGCGGGAGGGCAGGTCAAGATACGCAGTATTTT. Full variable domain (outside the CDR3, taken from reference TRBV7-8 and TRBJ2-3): GAGVSQSPRYKVAKRGQDVALRCDPISGHVSLFWYQQALGQGPEFLTYFQNEAQLDKSGLPSDRFFAERPEGSVSTLKIQRTQQEDSAVYLCASSSSGRAGQDTQYFGPGTRLTVL.

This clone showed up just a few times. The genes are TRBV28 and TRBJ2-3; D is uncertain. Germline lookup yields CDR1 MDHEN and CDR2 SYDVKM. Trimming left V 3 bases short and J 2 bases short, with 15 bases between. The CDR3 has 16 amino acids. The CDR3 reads CASSFKVLSHTDTQYF. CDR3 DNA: TGTGCCAGCAGTTTTAAGGTTCTTTCCCACACAGATACGCAGTATTTT.

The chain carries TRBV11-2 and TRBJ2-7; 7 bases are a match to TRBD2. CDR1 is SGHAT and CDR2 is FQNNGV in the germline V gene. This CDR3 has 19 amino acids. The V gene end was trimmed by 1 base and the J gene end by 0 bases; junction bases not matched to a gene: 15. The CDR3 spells CASSLGGSGRHGSSYEQYF. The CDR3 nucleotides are TGTGCCAGCAGCTTAGGAGGTAGCGGGCGGCACGGTAGCTCCTACGAGCAGTACTTC. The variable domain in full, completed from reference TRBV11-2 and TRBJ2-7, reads EAGVAQSPRYKIIEKRQSVAFWCNPISGHATLYWYQQILGQGPKLLIQFQNNGVVDDSQLPKDRFSAERLKGVDSTLKIQPAKLEDSAVYLCASSLGGSGRHGSSYEQYFGPGTRLTVT.

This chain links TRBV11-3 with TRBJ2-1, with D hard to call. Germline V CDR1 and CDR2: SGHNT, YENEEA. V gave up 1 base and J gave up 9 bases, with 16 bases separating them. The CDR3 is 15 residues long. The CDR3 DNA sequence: TGTGCCAGCAGCTTAGGTCTAGTATATGGAAGTGAGCAGTTCTTC. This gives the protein CASSLGLVYGSEQFF.

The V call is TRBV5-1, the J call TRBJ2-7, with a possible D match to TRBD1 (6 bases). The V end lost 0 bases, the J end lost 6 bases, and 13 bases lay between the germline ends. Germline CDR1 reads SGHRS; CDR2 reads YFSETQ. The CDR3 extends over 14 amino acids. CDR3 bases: TGCGCCAGCAGCTTGGCGTTGGGGGCAGTCGAGCAGTACTTC. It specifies CASSLALGAVEQYF.

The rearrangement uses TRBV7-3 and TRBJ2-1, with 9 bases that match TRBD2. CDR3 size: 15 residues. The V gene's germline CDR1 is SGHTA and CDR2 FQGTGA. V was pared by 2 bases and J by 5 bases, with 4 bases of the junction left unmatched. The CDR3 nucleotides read TGTGCCAGCAGCTTATCGCCTAGCGGGAACAATGAGCAGTTCTTC. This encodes CASSLSPSGNNEQFF.

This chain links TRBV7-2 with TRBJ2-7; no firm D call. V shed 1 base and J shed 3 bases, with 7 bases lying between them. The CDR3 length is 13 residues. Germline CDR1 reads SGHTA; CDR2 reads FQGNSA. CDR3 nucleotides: TGTGCCAGCAGCTTAGGGCCGGACTACGAGCAGTACTTC. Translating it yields CASSLGPDYEQYF.

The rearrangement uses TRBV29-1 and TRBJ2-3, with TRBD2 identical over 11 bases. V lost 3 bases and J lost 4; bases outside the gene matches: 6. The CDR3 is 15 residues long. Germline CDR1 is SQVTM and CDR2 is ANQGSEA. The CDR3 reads CSVEFSGRESDTQYF. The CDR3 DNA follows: TGCAGCGTTGAGTTTAGCGGGAGGGAGTCAGATACGCAGTATTTT.

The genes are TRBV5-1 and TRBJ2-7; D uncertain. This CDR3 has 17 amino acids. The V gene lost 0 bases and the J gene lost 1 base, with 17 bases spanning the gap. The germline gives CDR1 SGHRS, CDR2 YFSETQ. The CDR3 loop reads CASSLARETITSYEQYF. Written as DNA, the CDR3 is TGCGCCAGCAGCTTGGCCCGAGAGACAATAACTTCCTACGAGCAGTACTTC. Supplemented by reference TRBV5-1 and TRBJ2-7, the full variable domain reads KAGVTQTPRYLIKTRGQQVTLSCSPISGHRSVSWYQQTPGQGLQFLFEYFSETQRNKGNFPGRFSGRQFSNSRSEMNVSTLELGDSALYLCASSLARETITSYEQYFGPGTRLTVT.

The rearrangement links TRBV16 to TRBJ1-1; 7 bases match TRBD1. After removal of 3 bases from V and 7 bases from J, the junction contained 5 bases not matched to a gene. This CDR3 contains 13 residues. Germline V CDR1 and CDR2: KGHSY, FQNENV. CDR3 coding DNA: TGTGCCAGCAGCCAGACAGGGAAGGGTGAAGCTTTCTTT. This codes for CASSQTGKGEAFF.

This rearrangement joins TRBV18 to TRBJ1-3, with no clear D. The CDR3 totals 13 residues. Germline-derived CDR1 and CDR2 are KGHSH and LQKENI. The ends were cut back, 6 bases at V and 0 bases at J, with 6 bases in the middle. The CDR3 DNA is TGTGCCAGCTCTCCATTCTCTGGAAACACCATATATTTT. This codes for CASSPFSGNTIYF.

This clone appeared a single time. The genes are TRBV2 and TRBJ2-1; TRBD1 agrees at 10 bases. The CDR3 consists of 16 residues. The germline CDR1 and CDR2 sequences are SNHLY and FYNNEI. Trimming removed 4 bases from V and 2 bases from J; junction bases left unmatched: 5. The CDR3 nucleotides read TGTGCCAGCAGTGGGGCCGGGACAGGGGCCTACAATGAGCAGTTCTTC. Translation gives CASSGAGTGAYNEQFF.

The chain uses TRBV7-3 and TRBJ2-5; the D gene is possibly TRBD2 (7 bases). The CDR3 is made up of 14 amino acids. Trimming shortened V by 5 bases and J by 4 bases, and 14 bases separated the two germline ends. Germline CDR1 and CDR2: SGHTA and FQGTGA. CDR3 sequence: CASSQGGDGETQYF. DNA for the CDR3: TGTGCCAGCAGCCAAGGGGGGGACGGAGAGACCCAGTACTTC.

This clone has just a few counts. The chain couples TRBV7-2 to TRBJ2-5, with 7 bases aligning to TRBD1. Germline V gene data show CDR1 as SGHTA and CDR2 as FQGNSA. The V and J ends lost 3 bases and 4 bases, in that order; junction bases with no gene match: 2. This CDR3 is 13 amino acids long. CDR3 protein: CASSFHRGETQYF. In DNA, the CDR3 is TGTGCCAGCAGCTTCCACAGGGGAGAGACCCAGTACTTC.

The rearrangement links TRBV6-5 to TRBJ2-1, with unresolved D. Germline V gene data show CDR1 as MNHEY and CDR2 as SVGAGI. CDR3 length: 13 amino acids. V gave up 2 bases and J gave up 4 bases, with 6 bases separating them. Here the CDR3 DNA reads TGTGCCAGCAGTTACGGACCGTACAATGAGCAGTTCTTC. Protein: CASSYGPYNEQFF.

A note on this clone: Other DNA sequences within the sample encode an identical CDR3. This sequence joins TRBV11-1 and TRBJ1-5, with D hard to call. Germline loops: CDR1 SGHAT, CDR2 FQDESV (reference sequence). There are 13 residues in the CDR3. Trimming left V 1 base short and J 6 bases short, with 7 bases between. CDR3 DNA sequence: TGTGCCAGCAGCTTAGAGTTGGGTCAGCCCCAGCATTTT. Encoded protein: CASSLELGQPQHF.

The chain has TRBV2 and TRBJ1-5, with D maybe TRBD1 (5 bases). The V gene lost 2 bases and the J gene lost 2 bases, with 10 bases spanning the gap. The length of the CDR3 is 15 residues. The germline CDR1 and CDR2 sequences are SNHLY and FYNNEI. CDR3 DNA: TGTGCCAGCAGTGAATGGGGGAACGGCAATCAGCCCCAGCATTTT. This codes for CASSEWGNGNQPQHF.

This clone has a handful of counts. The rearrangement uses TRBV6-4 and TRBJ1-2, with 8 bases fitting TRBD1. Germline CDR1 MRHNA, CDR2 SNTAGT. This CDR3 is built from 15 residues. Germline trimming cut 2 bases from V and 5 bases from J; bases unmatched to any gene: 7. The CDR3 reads CASSDQPGTGYGYTF. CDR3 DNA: TGTGCCAGCAGTGACCAACCCGGGACAGGTTATGGCTACACCTTC.

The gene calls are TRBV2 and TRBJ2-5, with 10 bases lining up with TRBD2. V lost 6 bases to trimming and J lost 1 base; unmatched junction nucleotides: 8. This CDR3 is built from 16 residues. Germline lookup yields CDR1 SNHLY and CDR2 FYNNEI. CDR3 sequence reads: CASSISLAGGQETQYF. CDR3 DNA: TGTGCCAGCAGCATTTCGTTAGCGGGAGGCCAAGAGACCCAGTACTTC.

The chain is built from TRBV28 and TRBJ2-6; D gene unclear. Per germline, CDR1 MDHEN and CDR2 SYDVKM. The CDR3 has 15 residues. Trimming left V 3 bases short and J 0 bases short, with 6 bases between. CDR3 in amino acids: CASSFVGSGANVLTF. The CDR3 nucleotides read TGTGCCAGCAGTTTTGTGGGCTCTGGGGCCAACGTCCTGACTTTC.

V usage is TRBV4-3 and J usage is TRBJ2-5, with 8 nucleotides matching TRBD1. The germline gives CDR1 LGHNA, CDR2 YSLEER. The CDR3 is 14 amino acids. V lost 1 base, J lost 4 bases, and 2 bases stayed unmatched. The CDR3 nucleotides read TGCGCCAGCAGCCAAGGAACAGGGGGAGAGACCCAGTACTTC. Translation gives CASSQGTGGETQYF.

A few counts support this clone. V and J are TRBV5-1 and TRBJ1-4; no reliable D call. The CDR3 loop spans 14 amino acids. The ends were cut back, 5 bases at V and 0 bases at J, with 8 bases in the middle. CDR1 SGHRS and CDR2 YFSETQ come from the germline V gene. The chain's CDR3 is CASRGQATNEKLFF. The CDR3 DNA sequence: TGCGCCAGCAGGGGTCAGGCAACTAATGAAAAACTGTTTTTT. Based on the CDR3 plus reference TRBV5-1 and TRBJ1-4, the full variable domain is KAGVTQTPRYLIKTRGQQVTLSCSPISGHRSVSWYQQTPGQGLQFLFEYFSETQRNKGNFPGRFSGRQFSNSRSEMNVSTLELGDSALYLCASRGQATNEKLFFGSGTQLSVL.

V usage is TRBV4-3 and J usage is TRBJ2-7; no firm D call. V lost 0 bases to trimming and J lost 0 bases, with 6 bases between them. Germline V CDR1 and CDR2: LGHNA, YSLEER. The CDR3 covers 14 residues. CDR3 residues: CASSQDAFSYEQYF. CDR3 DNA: TGCGCCAGCAGCCAAGATGCGTTCTCCTACGAGCAGTACTTC.

The CDR3 region is CSGGTPHDEQYF. The CDR3 DNA is TGCAGCGGAGGGACCCCTCACGACGAGCAGTACTTC. The rearrangement links TRBV29-1 to TRBJ2-7; D possibly uses TRBD1 or TRBD2 (5 bases each). The CDR3 covers 12 residues. The ends were cut back, 7 bases at V and 5 bases at J, with 15 bases in the middle. The germline V gene encodes CDR1 SQVTM and CDR2 ANQGSEA.

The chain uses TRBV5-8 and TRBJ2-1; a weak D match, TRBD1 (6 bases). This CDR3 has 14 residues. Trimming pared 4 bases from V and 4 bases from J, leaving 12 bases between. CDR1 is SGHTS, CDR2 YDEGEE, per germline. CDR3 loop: CASSLGTPYNEQFF. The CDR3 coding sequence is TGTGCCAGCAGCCTCGGGACACCATACAATGAGCAGTTCTTC.